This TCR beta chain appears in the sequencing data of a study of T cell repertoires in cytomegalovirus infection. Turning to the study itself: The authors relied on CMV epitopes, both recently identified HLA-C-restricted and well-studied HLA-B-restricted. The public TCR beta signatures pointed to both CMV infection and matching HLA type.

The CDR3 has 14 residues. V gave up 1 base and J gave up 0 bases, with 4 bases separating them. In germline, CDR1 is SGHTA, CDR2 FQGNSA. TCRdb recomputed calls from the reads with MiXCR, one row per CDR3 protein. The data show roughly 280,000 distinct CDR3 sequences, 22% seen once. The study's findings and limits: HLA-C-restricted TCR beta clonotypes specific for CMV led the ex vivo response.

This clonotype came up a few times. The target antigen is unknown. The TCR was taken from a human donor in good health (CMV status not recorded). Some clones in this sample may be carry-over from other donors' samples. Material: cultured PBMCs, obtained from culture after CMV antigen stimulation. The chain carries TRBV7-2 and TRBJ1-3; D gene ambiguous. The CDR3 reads CASSLGLSGNTIYF. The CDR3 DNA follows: TGTGCCAGCAGCTTAGGGCTCTCTGGAAACACCATATATTTT. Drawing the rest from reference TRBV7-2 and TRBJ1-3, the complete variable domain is GAGVSQSPSNKVTEKGKDVELRCDPISGHTALYWYRQSLGQGLEFLIYFQGNSAPDKSGLPSDRFSAERTGGSVSTLTIQRTQQEDSAVYLCASSLGLSGNTIYFGEGSWLTVV.